This T cell receptor beta chain stems from a study of OX40 agonist ivuxolimab in advanced cancers. Whole-study context: Patients were infused with ivuxolimab every 2 weeks at 0.01 to 10 mg/kg. Study observations and caveats: CD4+ and CD8+ T cells in blood underwent clonal expansion by week 6 at 0.1 to 3.0 mg/kg. Those patients achieving a partial response at 0.1-3.0 mg/kg showed among the lowest clonal expansion.

The CDR3 length is 10 residues. Looked up from germline, CDR1 is DFQATT and CDR2 is SNEGSKA (reference sequence). Of note for this clone: What it binds is not known.

Clones were sequenced by immunoSEQ multiplex PCR, and TCRdb holds only the in-frame ones, with some missing. The repertoire includes about 90,000 clones, about 90% of them detected once, and about 1.6% sits in the top ten. The investigators sampled blood at baseline, at cycle 4 day 1, and at cycle 7 day 1. The chain is built from TRBV20-1 and TRBJ1-2, with D unresolved. Sequenced here: CD4+ or CD8+ T cells sorted from blood, sampled in a trial of the OX40 agonist ivuxolimab. This clonotype was obtained from an adult with an advanced solid tumor such as melanoma, head and neck, liver or kidney cancer. The chain's CDR3 is CSGSDYGYTF. CDR3 in DNA: TGCAGCGGGTCCGACTATGGCTACACCTTC.